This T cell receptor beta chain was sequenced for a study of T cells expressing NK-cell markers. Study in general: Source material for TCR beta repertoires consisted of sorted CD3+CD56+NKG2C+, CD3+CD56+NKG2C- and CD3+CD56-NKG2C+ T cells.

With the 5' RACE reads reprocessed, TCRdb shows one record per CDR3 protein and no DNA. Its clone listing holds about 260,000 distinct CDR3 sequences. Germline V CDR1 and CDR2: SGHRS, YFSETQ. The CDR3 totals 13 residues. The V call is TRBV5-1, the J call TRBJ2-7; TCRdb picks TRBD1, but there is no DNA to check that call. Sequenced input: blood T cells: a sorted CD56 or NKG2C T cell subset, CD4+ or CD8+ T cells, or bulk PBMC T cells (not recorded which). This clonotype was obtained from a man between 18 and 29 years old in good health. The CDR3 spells CARGDRLHYEQYF.